The text below deals with one T cell receptor beta chain. What it binds is not known. The data stem from a study of T cell responses to AZD1222 COVID-19 vaccine. The protocol was immunoSEQ multiplex PCR, while the TCRdb copy is restricted to in-frame clones and leaves out a portion. The sample consists of some 86,000 clones, 75% to 85% of them appearing once. Study-wide points: Two AZD1222 doses significantly raised spike-specific TCR breadth and depth over controls. White British people made up most donors, females outnumbered males, and clonal diversity was possibly underestimated.

The sample was peripheral blood, taken on day 0 of AZD1222 vaccination. This clonotype was obtained from an adult in good health.

The CDR3 loop is CASSWYGAEAFF. DNA of the CDR3: TGTGCCAGCAGCTGGTATGGGGCTGAAGCTTTCTTT. The chain combines TRBV5-5 with TRBJ1-1; D unclear. Per the germline V gene, CDR1 is SGHKS and CDR2 is YYEKEE (reference sequence). There are 12 residues in the CDR3. V lost 3 bases, J lost 6 bases, and 9 bases lay in between.